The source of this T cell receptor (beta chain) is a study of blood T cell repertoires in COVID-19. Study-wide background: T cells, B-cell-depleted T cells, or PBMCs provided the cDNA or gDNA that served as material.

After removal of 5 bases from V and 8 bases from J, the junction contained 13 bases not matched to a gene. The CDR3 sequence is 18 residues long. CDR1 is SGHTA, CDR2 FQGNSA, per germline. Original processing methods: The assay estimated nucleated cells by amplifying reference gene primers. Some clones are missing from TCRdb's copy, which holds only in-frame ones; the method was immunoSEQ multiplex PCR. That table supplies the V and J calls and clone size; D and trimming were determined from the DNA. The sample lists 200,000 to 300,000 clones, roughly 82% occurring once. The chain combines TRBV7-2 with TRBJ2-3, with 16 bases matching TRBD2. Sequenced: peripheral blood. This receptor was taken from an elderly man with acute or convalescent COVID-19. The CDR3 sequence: CASSPYPGTSGGAGTQYF. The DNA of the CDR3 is TGTGCCAGCAGCCCCTACCCCGGGACTAGCGGGGGGGCGGGTACGCAGTATTTT.